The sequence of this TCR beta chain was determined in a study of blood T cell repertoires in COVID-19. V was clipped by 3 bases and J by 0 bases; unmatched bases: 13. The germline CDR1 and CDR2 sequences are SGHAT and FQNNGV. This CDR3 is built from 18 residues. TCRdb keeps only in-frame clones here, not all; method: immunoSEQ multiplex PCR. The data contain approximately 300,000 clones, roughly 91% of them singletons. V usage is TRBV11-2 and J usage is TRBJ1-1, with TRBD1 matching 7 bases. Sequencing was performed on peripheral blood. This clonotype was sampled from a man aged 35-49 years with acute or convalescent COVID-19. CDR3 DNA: TGTGCCAGCAGCTTGGGGCTCATAGGACAGGTAATGAACACTGAAGCTTTCTTT. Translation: CASSLGLIGQVMNTEAFF.